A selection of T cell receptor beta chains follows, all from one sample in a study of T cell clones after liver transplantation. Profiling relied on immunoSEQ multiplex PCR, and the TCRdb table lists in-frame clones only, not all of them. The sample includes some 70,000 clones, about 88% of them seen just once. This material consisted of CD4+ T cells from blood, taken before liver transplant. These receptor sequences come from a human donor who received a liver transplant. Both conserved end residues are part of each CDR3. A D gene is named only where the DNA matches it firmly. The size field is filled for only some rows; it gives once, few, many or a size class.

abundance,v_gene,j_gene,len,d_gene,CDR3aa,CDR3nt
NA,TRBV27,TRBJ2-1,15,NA,CASSFGSPSYNEQFF,TGTGCCAGCAGTTTCGGTTCACCTTCCTACAATGAGCAGTTCTTC
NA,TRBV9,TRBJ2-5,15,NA,CASSAWKGNQETQYF,TGTGCCAGCAGCGCGTGGAAAGGCAACCAAGAGACCCAGTACTTC
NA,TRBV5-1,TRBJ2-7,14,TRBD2,CASSLTSGSYEQYF,TGCGCCAGCAGCTTAACTAGCGGGAGCTACGAGCAGTACTTC
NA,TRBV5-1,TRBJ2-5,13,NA,CASSLGVQETQYF,TGCGCCAGCAGCTTAGGGGTCCAAGAGACCCAGTACTTC
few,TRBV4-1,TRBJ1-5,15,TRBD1,CASSHADRGPQPQHF,TGCGCCAGCAGCCATGCTGACAGGGGGCCTCAGCCCCAGCATTTT
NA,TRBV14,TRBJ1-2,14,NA,CASSQGITNYGYTF,TGTGCCAGCAGCCAGGGGATAACTAACTATGGCTACACCTTC
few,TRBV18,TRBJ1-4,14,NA,CASSPVGENEKLFF,TGTGCCAGCTCACCAGTGGGTGAGAATGAAAAACTGTTTTTT
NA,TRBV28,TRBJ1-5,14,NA,CASETGSSNQPQHF,TGTGCCAGCGAAACGGGATCAAGCAATCAGCCCCAGCATTTT
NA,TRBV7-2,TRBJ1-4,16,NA,CASSLPQGPSGEKLFF,TGTGCCAGCAGCTTACCACAAGGGCCTTCGGGGGAAAAACTGTTTTTT
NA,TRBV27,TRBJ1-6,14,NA,CASSLSADNSPLHF,TGTGCCAGCAGTTTATCGGCAGATAATTCACCCCTCCACTTT
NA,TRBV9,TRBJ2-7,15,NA,CASSNGAEIIYEQYF,TGTGCCAGCAGCAACGGGGCAGAGATAATCTACGAGCAGTACTTC
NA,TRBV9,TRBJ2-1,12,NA,CASSVGRHEQFF,TGTGCCAGCAGCGTCGGGCGGCATGAGCAGTTCTTC
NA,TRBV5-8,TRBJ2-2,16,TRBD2,CASSLESLAGAGELFF,TGTGCCAGCAGCTTGGAGTCCCTAGCGGGAGCCGGGGAGCTGTTTTTT
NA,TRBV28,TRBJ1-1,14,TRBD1,CASSPRGRNTEAFF,TGTGCCAGCAGCCCAAGGGGGCGCAACACTGAAGCTTTCTTT
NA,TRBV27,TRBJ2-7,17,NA,CASSFIPGARQGYEQYF,TGTGCCAGCAGTTTTATTCCGGGGGCGAGACAGGGCTACGAGCAGTACTTC
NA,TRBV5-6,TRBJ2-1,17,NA,CASSLEQGGGPSNEQFF,TGTGCCAGCAGCTTGGAACAGGGGGGAGGGCCGAGCAATGAGCAGTTCTTC
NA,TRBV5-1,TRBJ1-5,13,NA,CASSLGPDKPQHF,TGCGCCAGCAGCTTGGGGCCGGACAAGCCCCAGCATTTT
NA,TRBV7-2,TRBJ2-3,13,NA,CASSSTLLDTQYF,TGTGCCAGCAGCTCGACCTTGTTAGATACGCAGTATTTT
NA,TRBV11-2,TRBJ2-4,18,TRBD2,CASSLGGRAGGAKNIQYF,TGTGCCAGCAGCTTAGGGGGTAGGGCGGGAGGAGCCAAAAACATTCAGTACTTC
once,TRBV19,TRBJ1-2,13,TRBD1,CATYPGGSYGYTF,TGTGCCACCTACCCAGGGGGCTCTTATGGCTACACCTTC
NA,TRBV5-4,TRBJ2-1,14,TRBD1,CASSSGQGRNEQFF,TGTGCCAGCAGCTCCGGACAGGGGAGAAATGAGCAGTTCTTC
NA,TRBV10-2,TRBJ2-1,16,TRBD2,CASSGPGSGSKVEQFF,TGCGCCAGCAGTGGGCCGGGAAGCGGGAGTAAAGTTGAGCAGTTCTTC
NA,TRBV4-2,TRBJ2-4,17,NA,CASSQDAPGLAKNIQYF,TGTGCCAGCAGCCAAGACGCTCCCGGACTAGCCAAAAACATTCAGTACTTC
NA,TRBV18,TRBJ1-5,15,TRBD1,CASSDTGQGNQPQHF,TGTGCCAGCTCAGACACGGGACAGGGTAATCAGCCCCAGCATTTT
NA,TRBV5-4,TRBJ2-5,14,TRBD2,CASSLPGGFETQYF,TGTGCCAGCAGCTTACCGGGAGGGTTTGAGACCCAGTACTTC
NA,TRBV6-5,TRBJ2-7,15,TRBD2,CASSSQLAGNYEQYF,TGTGCCAGCAGCTCCCAACTAGCGGGTAACTACGAGCAGTACTTC
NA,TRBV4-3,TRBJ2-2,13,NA,CASSQETPGELFF,TGCGCCAGCAGCCAAGAAACGCCCGGGGAGCTGTTTTTT
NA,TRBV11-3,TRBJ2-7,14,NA,CASKRLVGSYEQYF,TGTGCCAGCAAAAGACTAGTGGGGTCCTACGAGCAGTACTTC
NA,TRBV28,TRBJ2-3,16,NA,CASTPPLAVRIGTQYF,TGTGCCAGCACCCCGCCCTTAGCGGTTAGGATTGGTACGCAGTATTTT
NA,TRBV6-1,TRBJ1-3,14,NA,CASRLRGSGNTIYF,TGTGCCAGCAGGTTAAGGGGTTCTGGAAACACCATATATTTT
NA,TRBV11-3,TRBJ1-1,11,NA,CASSLGAEAFF,TGTGCCAGCAGCTTAGGCGCTGAAGCTTTCTTT
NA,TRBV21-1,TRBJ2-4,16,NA,CASSNEGKLARKIQYF,TGTGCCAGCAGCAATGAAGGTAAACTAGCGAGAAAAATTCAGTACTTC
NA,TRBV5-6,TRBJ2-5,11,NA,CASSLRETQYF,TGTGCCAGCAGCTTGCGAGAGACCCAGTACTTC
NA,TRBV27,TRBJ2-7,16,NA,CASSPNPPPWFYEQYF,TGTGCCAGCAGTCCTAATCCCCCCCCGTGGTTCTACGAGCAGTACTTC
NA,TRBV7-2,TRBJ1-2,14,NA,CASSADKSNYGYTF,TGTGCCAGCAGCGCGGACAAGTCTAACTATGGCTACACCTTC
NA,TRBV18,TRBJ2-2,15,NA,CASSVVAPSAGELFF,TGTGCCAGCTCAGTGGTCGCCCCGAGCGCCGGGGAGCTGTTTTTT
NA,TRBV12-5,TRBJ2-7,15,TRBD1,CASGSRTGSVHEQYF,TGTGCTAGTGGTTCCCGGACAGGGTCCGTCCACGAGCAGTACTTC
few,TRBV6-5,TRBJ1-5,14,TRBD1,CASRPQGINQPQHF,TGTGCCAGCAGACCACAGGGGATCAATCAGCCCCAGCATTTT
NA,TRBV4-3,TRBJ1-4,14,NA,CASSQDVGDEKLFF,TGCGCCAGCAGCCAAGATGTGGGGGATGAAAAACTGTTTTTT
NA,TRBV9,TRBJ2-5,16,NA,CASSQNLGTPEETQYF,TGTGCCAGCAGCCAAAATCTTGGGACACCTGAAGAGACCCAGTACTTC
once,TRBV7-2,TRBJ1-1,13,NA,CASSLDRNTEAFF,TGTGCCAGCAGCCTAGACAGGAACACTGAAGCTTTCTTT
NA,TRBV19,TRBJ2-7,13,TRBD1,CASSLGQRNEQYF,TGTGCCAGTAGTCTGGGACAGAGGAACGAGCAGTACTTC
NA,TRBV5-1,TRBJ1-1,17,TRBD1,CASSLVGQGALDTEAFF,TGCGCCAGCAGCTTGGTTGGACAGGGTGCATTGGACACTGAAGCTTTCTTT
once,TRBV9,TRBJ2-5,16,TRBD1,CASSVGDDRAGETQYF,TGTGCCAGCAGCGTAGGGGACGACAGGGCAGGGGAGACCCAGTACTTC
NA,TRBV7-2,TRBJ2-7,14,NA,CASTATGYSYEQYF,TGTGCCAGCACCGCGACGGGATACTCCTACGAGCAGTACTTC
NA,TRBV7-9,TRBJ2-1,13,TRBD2,CASSSAASGRGFF,TGTGCCAGCAGCTCCGCCGCTAGCGGGAGGGGGTTCTTC
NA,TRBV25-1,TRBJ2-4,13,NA,CASSEWEQNIQYF,TGTGCCAGCAGTGAATGGGAACAAAACATTCAGTACTTC
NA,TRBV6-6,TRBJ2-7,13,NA,CASIDTSPYEQYF,TGTGCCAGCATAGACACCAGCCCCTACGAGCAGTACTTC
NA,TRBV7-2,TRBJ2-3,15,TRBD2,CASSLLAGPTDTQYF,TGTGCCAGCAGCCTACTAGCGGGACCCACAGATACGCAGTATTTT
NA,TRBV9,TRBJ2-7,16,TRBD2,CASSDGTSGTLDEQYF,TGTGCCAGCAGCGACGGGACTAGCGGGACACTCGACGAGCAGTACTTC
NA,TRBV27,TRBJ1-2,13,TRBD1,CASSQDRERGYTF,TGTGCCAGCAGTCAGGACAGGGAACGTGGCTACACCTTC
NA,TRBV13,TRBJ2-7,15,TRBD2,CASSTRTSGRNEQYF,TGTGCCAGCAGCACCCGGACTAGCGGGAGGAACGAGCAGTACTTC
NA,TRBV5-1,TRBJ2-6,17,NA,CASSLGTLGPGANVLTF,TGCGCCAGCAGCTTGGGCACCTTAGGACCTGGGGCCAACGTCCTGACTTTC
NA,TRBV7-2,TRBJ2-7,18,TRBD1,CASSPRSGGLPPIYEQYF,TGTGCCAGCAGCCCCCGGTCAGGGGGCCTGCCCCCGATCTACGAGCAGTACTTC
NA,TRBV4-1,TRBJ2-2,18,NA,CASSQQIGLAANTGELFF,TGCGCCAGCAGCCAACAAATCGGTCTGGCTGCTAACACCGGGGAGCTGTTTTTT
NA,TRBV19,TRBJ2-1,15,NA,CASRTGTLRSDEQFF,TGTGCCAGTAGAACCGGGACCCTCAGGAGCGATGAGCAGTTCTTC